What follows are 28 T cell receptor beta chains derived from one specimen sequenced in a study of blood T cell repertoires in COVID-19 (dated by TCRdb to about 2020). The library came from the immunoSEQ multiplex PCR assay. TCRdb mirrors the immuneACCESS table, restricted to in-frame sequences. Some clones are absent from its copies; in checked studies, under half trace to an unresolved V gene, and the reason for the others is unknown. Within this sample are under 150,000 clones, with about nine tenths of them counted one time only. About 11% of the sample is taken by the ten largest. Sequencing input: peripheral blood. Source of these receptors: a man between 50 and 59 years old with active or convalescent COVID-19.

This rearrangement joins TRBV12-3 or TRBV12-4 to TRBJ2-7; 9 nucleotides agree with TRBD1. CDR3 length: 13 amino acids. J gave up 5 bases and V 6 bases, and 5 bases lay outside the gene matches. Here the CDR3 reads CASRVGQGHEQYF. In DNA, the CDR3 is TGTGCCAGCAGAGTGGGACAGGGCCACGAGCAGTACTTC.

The CDR3 here is CASSQPTGPYPNSPLHF. The CDR3 DNA reads TGTGCCAGCAGCCAACCGACAGGACCATACCCTAATTCACCCCTCCACTTT. The genes are TRBV3-1 (or the pseudogene TRBV3-2) and TRBJ1-6, with D possibly matching TRBD1 (6 bases). Germline CDR1 is LGHDT and CDR2 is YNNKEL (reference sequence). The CDR3 totals 17 residues. V lost 2 bases to trimming and J lost 6 bases, with 17 bases between them.

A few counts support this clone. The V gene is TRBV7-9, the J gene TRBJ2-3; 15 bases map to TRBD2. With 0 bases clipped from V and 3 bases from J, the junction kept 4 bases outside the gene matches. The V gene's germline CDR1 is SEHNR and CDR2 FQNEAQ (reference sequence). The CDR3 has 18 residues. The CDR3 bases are TGTGCCAGCAGCTTAGCGGGGACTAGCGGGAGGAAGACAGATACGCAGTATTTT. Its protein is CASSLAGTSGRKTDTQYF.

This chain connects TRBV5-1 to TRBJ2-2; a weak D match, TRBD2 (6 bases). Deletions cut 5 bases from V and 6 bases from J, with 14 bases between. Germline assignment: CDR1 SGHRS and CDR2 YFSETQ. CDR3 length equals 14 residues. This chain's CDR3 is CASRGDFTAGELFF. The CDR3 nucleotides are TGCGCCAGCAGAGGGGACTTCACGGCCGGGGAGCTGTTTTTT.

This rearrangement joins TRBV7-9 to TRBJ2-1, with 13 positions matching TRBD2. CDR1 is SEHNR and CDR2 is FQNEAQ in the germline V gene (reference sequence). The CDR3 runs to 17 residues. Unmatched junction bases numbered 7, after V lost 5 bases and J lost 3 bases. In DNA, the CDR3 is TGTGCCAGCAGCCTCGGGACTAGCGGGACGATCTACAATGAGCAGTTCTTC. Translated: CASSLGTSGTIYNEQFF.

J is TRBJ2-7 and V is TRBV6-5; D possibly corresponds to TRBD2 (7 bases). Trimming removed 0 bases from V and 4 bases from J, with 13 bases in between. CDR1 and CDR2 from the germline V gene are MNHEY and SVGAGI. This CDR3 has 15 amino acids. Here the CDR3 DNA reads TGTGCCAGCAGTTACTCGGGCGGGGGCAGGTACGAGCAGTACTTC. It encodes CASSYSGGGRYEQYF.

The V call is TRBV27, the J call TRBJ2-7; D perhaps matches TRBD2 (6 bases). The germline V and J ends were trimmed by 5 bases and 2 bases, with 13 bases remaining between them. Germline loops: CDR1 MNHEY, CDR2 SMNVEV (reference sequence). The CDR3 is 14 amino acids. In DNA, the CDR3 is TGTGCCAGCAGTCATAGCGGTCCTGCCTACGAGCAGTACTTC. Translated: CASSHSGPAYEQYF.

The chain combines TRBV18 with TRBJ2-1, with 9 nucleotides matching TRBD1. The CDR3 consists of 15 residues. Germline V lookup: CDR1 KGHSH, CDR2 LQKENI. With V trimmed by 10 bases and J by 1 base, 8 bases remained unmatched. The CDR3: CATDPGTGSYNEQFF. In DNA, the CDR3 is TGTGCCACCGACCCGGGGACAGGGTCCTACAATGAGCAGTTCTTC.

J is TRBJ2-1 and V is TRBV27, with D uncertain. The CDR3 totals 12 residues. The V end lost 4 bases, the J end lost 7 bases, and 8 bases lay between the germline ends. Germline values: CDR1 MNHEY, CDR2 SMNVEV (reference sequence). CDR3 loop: CASSSPANEQFF. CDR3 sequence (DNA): TGTGCCAGCAGTTCGCCTGCGAATGAGCAGTTCTTC.

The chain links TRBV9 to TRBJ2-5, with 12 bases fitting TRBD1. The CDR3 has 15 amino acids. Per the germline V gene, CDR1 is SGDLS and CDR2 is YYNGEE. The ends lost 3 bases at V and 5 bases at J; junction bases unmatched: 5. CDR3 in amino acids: CASSAGTGGSETQYF. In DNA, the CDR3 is TGTGCCAGCAGCGCCGGGACAGGGGGCTCTGAGACCCAGTACTTC.

CDR3 DNA: TGTGCCTGGCGGCGGTCGGGAGGGACCGGGGAGCTGTTTTTT. It yields the protein CAWRRSGGTGELFF. J is TRBJ2-2 and V is TRBV30, with TRBD2 matching over 8 bases. The length of the CDR3 is 14 residues. Trimming took 5 bases from V and 5 from J; bases not matched to a gene: 7. Germline V gives CDR1 GTSNPN, CDR2 SVGIG (reference sequence).

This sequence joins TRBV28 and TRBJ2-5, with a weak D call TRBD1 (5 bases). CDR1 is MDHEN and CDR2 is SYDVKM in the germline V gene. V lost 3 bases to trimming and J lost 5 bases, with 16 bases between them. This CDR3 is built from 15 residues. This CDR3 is CASSLPGPIEETQYF. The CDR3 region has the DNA TGTGCCAGCAGTTTGCCAGGGCCTATTGAGGAGACCCAGTACTTC.

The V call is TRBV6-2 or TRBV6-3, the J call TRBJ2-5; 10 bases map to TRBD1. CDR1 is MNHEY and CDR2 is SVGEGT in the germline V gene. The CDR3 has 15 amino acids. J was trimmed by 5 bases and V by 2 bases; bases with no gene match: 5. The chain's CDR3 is CASSYVRTGGETQYF. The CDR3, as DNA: TGTGCCAGCAGTTACGTAAGGACAGGGGGGGAGACCCAGTACTTC.

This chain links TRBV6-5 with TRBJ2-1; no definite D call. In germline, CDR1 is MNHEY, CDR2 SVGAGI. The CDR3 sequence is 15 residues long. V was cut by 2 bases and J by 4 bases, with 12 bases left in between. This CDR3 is CASSYIKTLYNEQFF. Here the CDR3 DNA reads TGTGCCAGCAGTTACATCAAGACTCTATACAATGAGCAGTTCTTC.

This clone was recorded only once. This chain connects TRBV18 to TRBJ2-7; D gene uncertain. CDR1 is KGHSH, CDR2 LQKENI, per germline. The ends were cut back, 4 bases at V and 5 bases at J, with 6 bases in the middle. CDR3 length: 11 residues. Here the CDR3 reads CASSLEHEQYF. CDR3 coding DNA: TGTGCCAGCTCACTAGAACACGAGCAGTACTTC.

DNA for the CDR3: TGTGCCAGCAGCAAGGACAGGGCTGCTGAAGCTTTCTTT. Its translation: CASSKDRAAEAFF. V is TRBV7-8 and J is TRBJ1-1; 8 positions match TRBD1. Germline trimming cut 5 bases from V and 6 bases from J; bases unmatched to any gene: 5. The CDR3 length is 13 residues. The germline V gene encodes CDR1 SGHVS and CDR2 FQNEAQ.

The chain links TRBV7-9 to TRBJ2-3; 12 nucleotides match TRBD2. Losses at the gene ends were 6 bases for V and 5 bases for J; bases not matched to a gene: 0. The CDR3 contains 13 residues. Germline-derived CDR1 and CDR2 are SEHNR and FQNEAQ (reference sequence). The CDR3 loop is CASRGLAGDTQYF. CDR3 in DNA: TGTGCCAGCAGGGGACTAGCGGGAGATACGCAGTATTTT.

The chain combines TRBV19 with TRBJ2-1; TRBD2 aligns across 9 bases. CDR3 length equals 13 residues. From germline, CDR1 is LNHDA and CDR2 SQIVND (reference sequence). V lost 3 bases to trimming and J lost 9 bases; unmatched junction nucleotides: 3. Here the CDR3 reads CASSINSGSEQFF. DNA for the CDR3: TGTGCCAGTAGTATTAATAGCGGGAGTGAGCAGTTCTTC.

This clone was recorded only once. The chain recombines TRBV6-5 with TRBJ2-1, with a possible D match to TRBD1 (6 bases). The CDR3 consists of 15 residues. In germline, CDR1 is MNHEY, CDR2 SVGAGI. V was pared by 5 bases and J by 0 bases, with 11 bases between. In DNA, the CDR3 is TGTGCCAGCAGTCTCCGACAGGTCTCCTACAATGAGCAGTTCTTC. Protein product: CASSLRQVSYNEQFF.

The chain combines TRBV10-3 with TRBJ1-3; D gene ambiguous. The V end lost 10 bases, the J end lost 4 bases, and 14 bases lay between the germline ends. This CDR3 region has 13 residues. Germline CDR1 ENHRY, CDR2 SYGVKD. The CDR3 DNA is TGTGCCACCCGAGCGGGATACGGAAACACCATATATTTT. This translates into CATRAGYGNTIYF.

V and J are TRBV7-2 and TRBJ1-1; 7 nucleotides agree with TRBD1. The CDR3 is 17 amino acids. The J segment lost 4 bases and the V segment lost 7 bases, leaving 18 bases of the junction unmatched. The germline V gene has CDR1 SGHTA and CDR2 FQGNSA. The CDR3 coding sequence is TGTGCCAGCAAACTGGAACCGGGACAGTCTCTTGGCACTGAAGCTTTCTTT. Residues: CASKLEPGQSLGTEAFF.

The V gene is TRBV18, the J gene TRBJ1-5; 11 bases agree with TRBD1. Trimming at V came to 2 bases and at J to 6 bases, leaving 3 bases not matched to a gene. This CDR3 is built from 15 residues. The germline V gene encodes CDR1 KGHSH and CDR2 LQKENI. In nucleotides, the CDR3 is TGTGCCAGCTCACCAAAAGGGACAGGGGGTCAGCCCCAGCATTTT. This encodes CASSPKGTGGQPQHF.

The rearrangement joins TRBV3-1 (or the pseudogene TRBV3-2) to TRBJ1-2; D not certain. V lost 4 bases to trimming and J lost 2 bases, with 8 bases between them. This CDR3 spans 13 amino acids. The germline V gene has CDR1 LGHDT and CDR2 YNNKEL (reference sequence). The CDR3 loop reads CASSPTGNYGYTF. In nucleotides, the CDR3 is TGTGCCAGCAGCCCCACGGGGAACTATGGCTACACCTTC.

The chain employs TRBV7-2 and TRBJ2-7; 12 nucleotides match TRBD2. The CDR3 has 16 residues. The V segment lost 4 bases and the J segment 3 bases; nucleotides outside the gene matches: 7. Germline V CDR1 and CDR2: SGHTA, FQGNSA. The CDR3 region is CASSSPTSGGHYEQYF. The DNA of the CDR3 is TGTGCCAGCAGCTCACCGACTAGCGGGGGACACTACGAGCAGTACTTC. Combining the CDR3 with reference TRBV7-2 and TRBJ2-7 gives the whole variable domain GAGVSQSPSNKVTEKGKDVELRCDPISGHTALYWYRQSLGQGLEFLIYFQGNSAPDKSGLPSDRFSAERTGGSVSTLTIQRTQQEDSAVYLCASSSPTSGGHYEQYFGPGTRLTVT.

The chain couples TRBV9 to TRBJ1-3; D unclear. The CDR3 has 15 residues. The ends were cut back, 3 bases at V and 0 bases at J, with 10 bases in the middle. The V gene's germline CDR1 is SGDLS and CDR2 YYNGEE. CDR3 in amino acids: CASSDRGLSGNTIYF. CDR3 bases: TGTGCCAGCAGCGACCGGGGTCTCTCTGGAAACACCATATATTTT.

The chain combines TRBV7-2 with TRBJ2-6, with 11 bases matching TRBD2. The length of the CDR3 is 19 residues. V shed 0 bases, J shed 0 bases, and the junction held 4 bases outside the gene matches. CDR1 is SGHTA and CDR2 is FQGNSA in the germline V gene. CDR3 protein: CASSLAPGLAVSGANVLTF. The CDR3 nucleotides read TGTGCCAGCAGCTTAGCCCCGGGACTAGCGGTCTCTGGGGCCAACGTCCTGACTTTC.

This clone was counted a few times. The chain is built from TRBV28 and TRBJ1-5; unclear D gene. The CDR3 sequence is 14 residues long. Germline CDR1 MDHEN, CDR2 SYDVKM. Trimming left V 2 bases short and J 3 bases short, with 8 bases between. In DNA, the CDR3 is TGTGCCAGCAGTTTAGTGGAGTACAATCAGCCCCAGCATTTT. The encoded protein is CASSLVEYNQPQHF.

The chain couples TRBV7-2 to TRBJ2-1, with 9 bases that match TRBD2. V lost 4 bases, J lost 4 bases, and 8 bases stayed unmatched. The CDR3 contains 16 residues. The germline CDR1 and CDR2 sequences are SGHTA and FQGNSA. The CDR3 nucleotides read TGTGCCAGCAGCTCAACCGGGACTAGCTCTTACAATGAGCAGTTCTTC. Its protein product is CASSSTGTSSYNEQFF.